These 15 T cell receptor delta chains originate from one sample sequenced in a study of delta chains in infants with herpesvirus infections. PBMC RNA was reverse transcribed using gamma-chain- and delta-chain-specific primers. TCRdb ran CATT on the RT-PCR reads. The sample has about 570 delta-chain clones, 45% to 75% seen once. The sample in question was peripheral blood, obtained at time point 5 of longitudinal follow-up. The source of these receptors is a human donor who was a Ugandan infant, either HIV-exposed or HIV-unexposed (not recorded which).

By share, this clone counts as large (0.1 to 1%). This chain connects TRDV1 to TRDJ1, with D hard to call. In germline, CDR1 is TSWWSYY, CDR2 QGS. The CDR3 has 18 residues. The V gene lost 2 bases and the J gene lost 0 bases, with 19 bases spanning the gap. CDR3 sequence (DNA): TGTGCTCTTGGGGAAAGATGGGTGTTGAACCTCTACACCGATAAACTCATCTTT. It yields the protein CALGERWVLNLYTDKLIF.

To note about this clone: One base separates it from a far larger clone, so it is likely a read error. DNA of the CDR3: TGTGCTCTTGGGATCTGGGGGATACGCTTCGACACCGATAAACTCATCTTT. Translating gives CALGIWGIRFDTDKLIF. The rearrangement uses TRDV1 and TRDJ1, with 12 bases that match TRDD3. CDR1 and CDR2 (germline): TSWWSYY, QGS. The V gene end was trimmed by 5 bases and the J gene end by 0 bases; junction bases not matched to a gene: 7. This CDR3 is 17 amino acids long.

A remark on this clone: A far larger clone is a single base away, which makes a read error likely. Other nucleotide sequences from this sample produce the same CDR3. The chain couples TRDV1 to TRDJ1; a weak D match, TRDD3 (6 bases). The V and J ends lost 5 bases and 6 bases respectively, with 28 bases between them. Germline V gives CDR1 TSWWSYY, CDR2 QGS. The CDR3 loop spans 18 amino acids. CDR3 DNA: TGTGCTCTTGGGAAAGGGTTCCCGCACTGGGTACTGCGGTATAAACTCATCTTT. Translation: CALGKGFPHWVLRYKLIF.

This clone qualifies as large. Different DNA sequences within this sample yield the same CDR3. The rearrangement joins TRDV1 to TRDJ1, with TRDD3 matching 9 bases. Germline V gene data show CDR1 as TSWWSYY and CDR2 as QGS. The junction had 36 bases not matched to a gene; V was cut back by 3 bases and J by 4 bases. This CDR3 comprises 25 residues. CDR3 in amino acids: CALGDPRYYFLSNWGKLLRDDKLIF. DNA for the CDR3: TGTGCTCTTGGGGACCCCCGTTACTATTTCCTGAGTAACTGGGGGAAGTTATTGCGGGACGATAAACTCATCTTT.

On this clone itself: With a far larger clone one base away, a read error is the likely cause. The chain uses TRDV2 and TRDJ2; 7 bases line up with TRDD3. The end of the DNA is better explained by TRDJ1, so the J call may be wrong. There are 15 residues in the CDR3. Germline V CDR1 and CDR2: GEAIGNYY, EKD. Here the CDR3 reads CACDTWGDEADKLIF. The CDR3 DNA follows: TGTGCCTGTGACACGTGGGGGGATGAGGCCGATAAACTCATCTTT.

Notes on this clone: With a much larger clone just one base away, this may be a read error. The V gene is TRAV29/DV5, the J gene TRDJ1, with TRDD3 identical over 13 bases. Trimming removed 0 bases from V and 3 bases from J; junction bases left unmatched: 23. Germline assignment: CDR1 NSMFDY and CDR2 ISSIKDK. The CDR3 has 22 amino acids. This chain's CDR3 is CAASEDNPNRGRLGDTADKLIF. CDR3 sequence (DNA): TGTGCAGCAAGCGAGGATAACCCAAACCGGGGGAGACTGGGGGATACGGCCGATAAACTCATCTTT.

This clone qualifies as large (0.1 to 1%). Other DNA sequences in this sample translate to the same CDR3. The gene calls are TRDV1 and TRDJ3; 11 nucleotides match TRDD3. V was clipped by 1 base and J by 0 bases; unmatched bases: 26. Germline V CDR1 and CDR2: TSWWSYY, QGS. The CDR3 runs 27 residues. The CDR3 region has the DNA TGTGCTCTTGGGGAACCCCTTCCTACGTCCCCGAATTTACTGGGGGATAAGAGCTCCTGGGACACCCGACAGATGTTTTTC. This sequence encodes CALGEPLPTSPNLLGDKSSWDTRQMFF.

About this clone: A single base is all that separates this from a far larger clone, so a read error is likely. The same CDR3 is also encoded by other DNA sequences in this sample. The rearrangement uses TRDV1 and TRDJ1; 10 bases fit TRDD3. CDR1 and CDR2 (germline): TSWWSYY, QGS. V shed 9 bases and J 0 bases; nucleotides not matched to a gene: 22. There are 20 residues in the CDR3. The CDR3 nucleotides are TGTGCTCTGGAGGGGGTACTGGGGGATGTTGGATGGATACACACCGATAAACTCATCTTT. Amino acid sequence: CALEGVLGDVGWIHTDKLIF.

By sample fraction, this clone is medium-sized. A much larger clone differs from this one at a single base, so this may be a read error. This chain uses TRDV1 with TRDJ2; a possible D gene is TRDD2 (9 bases). V gave up 2 bases and J gave up 2 bases, with 33 bases separating them. Germline CDR1 is TSWWSYY and CDR2 is QGS. CDR3 length: 23 amino acids. The DNA for the CDR3 is TGTGCTCTTGGGGAAAGGGAGCCTTCCTACCCCTTACTGGGGGTCTTATTGACAGCACAACTCTTCTTT. Protein sequence: CALGEREPSYPLLGVLLTAQLFF.

This clone was counted a few times. With a far larger clone one base away, a read error is the likely cause. Different DNA sequences within this sample yield the same CDR3. This chain connects TRAV23/DV6 to TRDJ3; 7 nucleotides match TRDD3. The CDR3 length is 23 residues. The germline CDR1 and CDR2 sequences are NTAFDY and IRPDVSE (reference sequence). V gave up 0 bases and J gave up 2 bases; unmatched junction bases: 23. The CDR3 sequence: CAASKEPTGELDESPWDTRQMFF. CDR3 in DNA: TGTGCAGCAAGCAAGGAACCTACTGGGGAACTGGATGAGTCACCCTGGGACACCCGACAGATGTTTTTC.

Remarks on this clone: A far bigger clonotype differs at one base, so this is likely a read error. The rearrangement joins TRDV2 to TRDJ3, with 9 bases identical to TRDD3. The CDR3 contains 19 residues. The germline V gene encodes CDR1 GEAIGNYY and CDR2 EKD. V shed 7 bases, J shed 0 bases, and the junction held 12 bases outside the gene matches. CDR3 protein: CAWDAMGDRSSWDTRQMFF. In DNA, the CDR3 is TGTGCCTGGGACGCCATGGGGGATAGGTCCTCCTGGGACACCCGACAGATGTTTTTC.

With respect to this clone: With a far larger clone one base away, a read error is the likely cause. The J gene is TRDJ3, the V gene TRDV2; the match to TRDD3 covers 9 bases. This CDR3 is built from 19 residues. Germline V gene sequence: CDR1 GEAIGNYY, CDR2 EKD. The CDR3 DNA sequence: TGTGCCTGTGACACCGGGGGATACCACAGCTCCTGGGACGCCCGACAGATGTTTTTC. Residues: CACDTGGYHSSWDARQMFF.

As for this clone: A far more abundant clone sits one base away, making this likely a read error. V is TRDV2 and J is TRDJ2; 8 nucleotides match TRDD3. This CDR3 comprises 16 residues. The V gene's germline CDR1 is GEAIGNYY and CDR2 EKD. CDR3 coding DNA: TGTGCCTGTGACACCGTGGGGGATGCTTTGACAACACAACTCTTCTTT. This translates into CACDTVGDALTTQLFF.

Turning to this clone: This likely came from a read error, as a far larger clone is one base away. Other DNA sequences from this sample encode an identical CDR3 as well. The chain uses TRAV23/DV6 and TRDJ3, with 7 bases lining up with TRDD3. V lost 2 bases, J lost 2 bases, and 25 bases stayed unmatched. The CDR3 has 23 residues. Germline CDR1 is NTAFDY and CDR2 is IRPDVSE (reference sequence). The CDR3 is CAASKEPTGELDESPWDTRQMFF. CDR3 sequence (DNA): TGTGCAGCAAGTAAGGAACCTACTGGGGAACTGGATGAGTCCCCCTGGGACACCCGACAGATGTTTTTC.

This clone qualifies as large (0.1 to 1%). The J gene is TRDJ1, the V gene TRDV2, with TRDD3 identical over 11 bases. In germline, CDR1 is GEAIGNYY, CDR2 EKD. The junction had 2 bases not matched to a gene; V was cut back by 0 bases and J by 3 bases. The CDR3 runs 15 residues. CDR3 DNA: TGTGCCTGTGACACCGTTGGGGGATACGCCGATAAACTCATCTTT. It is translated as CACDTVGGYADKLIF.